The source of this T cell receptor beta chain is a study of T cell repertoires in cytomegalovirus infection. As for the study in general: HLA-C-restricted CMV epitopes, recently identified, and well-studied HLA-B-restricted ones were used by the study. Both CMV infection and a matching HLA type were indicated by public TCR beta signatures.

Study findings and constraints: Dominating the ex vivo response were HLA-C-restricted CMV-specific TCR beta clonotypes. People with CMV and the relevant HLA were identified by cumulative public TCR beta family frequency.

TCRdb independently ran MiXCR on the reads; one entry per CDR3 protein. There are about 920,000 distinct CDR3 sequences in the sample; less than 35% occur only once, and more than 13% lies in the top ten. V dropped 0 bases and J dropped 6 bases, with 11 bases sitting between them. Germline CDR1 MGHRA, CDR2 YSYEKL. This CDR3 contains 14 residues. Turning to this clonotype: What it binds is unknown.

Specimen: cultured CD8+ T cells from PBMCs, collected from culture after CMV antigen stimulation. The V call is TRBV4-1, the J call TRBJ1-1; D is unresolved. The receptor's source is a human donor in good health (CMV status not recorded). Some clones in this sample may be carry-over from other donors' samples. The CDR3: CASSQEPRTAEAFF. The DNA for the CDR3 is TGCGCCAGCAGCCAAGAACCCCGGACGGCTGAAGCTTTCTTT.